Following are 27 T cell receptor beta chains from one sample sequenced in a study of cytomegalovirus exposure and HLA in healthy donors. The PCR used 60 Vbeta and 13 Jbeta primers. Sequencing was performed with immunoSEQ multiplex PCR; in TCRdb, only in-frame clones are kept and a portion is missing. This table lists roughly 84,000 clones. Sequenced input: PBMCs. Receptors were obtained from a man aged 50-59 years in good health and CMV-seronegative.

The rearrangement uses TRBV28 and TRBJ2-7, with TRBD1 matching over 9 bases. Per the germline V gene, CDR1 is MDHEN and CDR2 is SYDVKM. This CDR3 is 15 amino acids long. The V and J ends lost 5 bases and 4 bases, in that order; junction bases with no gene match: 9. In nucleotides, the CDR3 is TGTGCCAGCAGTACGTCCGGGACAGGGTTGTACGAGCAGTACTTC. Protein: CASSTSGTGLYEQYF. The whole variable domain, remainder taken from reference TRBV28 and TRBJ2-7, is DVKVTQSSRYLVKRTGEKVFLECVQDMDHENMFWYRQDPGLGLRLIYFSYDVKMKEKGDIPEGYSVSREKKERFSLILESASTNQTSMYLCASSTSGTGLYEQYFGPGTRLTVT.

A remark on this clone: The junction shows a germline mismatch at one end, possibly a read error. The CDR3 DNA follows: TGTGCCAACAGCGTATCAGGGGTAGACGAGCAGTACTTC. Translating it yields CANSVSGVDEQYF. This chain links TRBV9 with TRBJ2-7, with D maybe TRBD1 (6 bases). Germline loops: CDR1 SGDLS, CDR2 YYNGEE. This CDR3 has 13 residues.

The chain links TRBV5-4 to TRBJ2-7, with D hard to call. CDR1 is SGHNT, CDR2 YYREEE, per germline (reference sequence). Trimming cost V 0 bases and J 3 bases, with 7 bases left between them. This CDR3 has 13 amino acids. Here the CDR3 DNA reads TGTGCCAGCAGCTTGGACATTAACTACGAGCAGTACTTC. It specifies CASSLDINYEQYF.

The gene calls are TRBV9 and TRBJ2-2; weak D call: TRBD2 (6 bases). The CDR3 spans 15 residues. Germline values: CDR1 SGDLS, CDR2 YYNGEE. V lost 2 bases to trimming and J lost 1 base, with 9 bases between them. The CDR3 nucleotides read TGTGCCAGCAGCGTCCGGGGGATGAACACCGGGGAGCTGTTTTTT. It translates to CASSVRGMNTGELFF.

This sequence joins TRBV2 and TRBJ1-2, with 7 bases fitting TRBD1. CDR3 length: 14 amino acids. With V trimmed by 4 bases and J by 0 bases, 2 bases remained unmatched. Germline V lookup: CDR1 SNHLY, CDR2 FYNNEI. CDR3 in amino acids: CASSVQGANYGYTF. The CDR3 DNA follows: TGTGCCAGCAGTGTTCAGGGGGCTAACTATGGCTACACCTTC.

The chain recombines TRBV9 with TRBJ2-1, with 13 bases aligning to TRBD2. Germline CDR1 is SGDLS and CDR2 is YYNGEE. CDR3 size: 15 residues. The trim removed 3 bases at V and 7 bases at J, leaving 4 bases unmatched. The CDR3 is CASSGWTSGGNEQFF. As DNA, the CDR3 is TGTGCCAGCAGCGGTTGGACTAGCGGGGGAAATGAGCAGTTCTTC. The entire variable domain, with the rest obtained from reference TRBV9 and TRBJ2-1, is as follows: DSGVTQTPKHLITATGQRVTLRCSPRSGDLSVYWYQQSLDQGLQFLIQYYNGEERAKGNILERFSAQQFPDLHSELNLSSLELGDSALYFCASSGWTSGGNEQFFGPGTRLTVL.

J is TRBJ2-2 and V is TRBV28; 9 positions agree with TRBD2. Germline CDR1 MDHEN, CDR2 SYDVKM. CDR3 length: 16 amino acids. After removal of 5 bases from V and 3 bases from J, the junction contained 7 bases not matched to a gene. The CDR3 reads CASSPQRGDYTGELFF. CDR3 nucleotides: TGTGCCAGCAGTCCCCAGCGGGGGGACTACACCGGGGAGCTGTTTTTT. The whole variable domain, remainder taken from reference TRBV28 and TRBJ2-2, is DVKVTQSSRYLVKRTGEKVFLECVQDMDHENMFWYRQDPGLGLRLIYFSYDVKMKEKGDIPEGYSVSREKKERFSLILESASTNQTSMYLCASSPQRGDYTGELFFGEGSRLTVL.

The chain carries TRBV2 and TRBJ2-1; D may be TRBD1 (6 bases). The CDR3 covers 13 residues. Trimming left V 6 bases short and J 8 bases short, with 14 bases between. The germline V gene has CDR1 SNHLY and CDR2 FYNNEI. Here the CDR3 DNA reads TGTGCCAGCAGCCGCCGGGACATCTATGAGCAGTTCTTC. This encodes CASSRRDIYEQFF.

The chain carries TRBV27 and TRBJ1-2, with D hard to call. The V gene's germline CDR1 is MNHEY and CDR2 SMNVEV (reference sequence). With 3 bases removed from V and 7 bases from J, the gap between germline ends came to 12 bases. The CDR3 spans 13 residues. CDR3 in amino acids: CASSFGASSGYTF. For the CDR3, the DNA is TGTGCCAGCAGTTTTGGAGCCAGCAGTGGCTACACCTTC.

As DNA, the CDR3 is TGTGCCAGCAGTGAAGGGTCAATAGGAGACGTCGACACCGGGGAGCTGTTTTTT. This translates into CASSEGSIGDVDTGELFF. The chain is built from TRBV25-1 and TRBJ2-2, with unresolved D. The germline gives CDR1 MGHDK, CDR2 SYGVNS. There are 18 residues in the CDR3. The V end lost 2 bases, the J end lost 3 bases, and 19 bases lay between the germline ends.

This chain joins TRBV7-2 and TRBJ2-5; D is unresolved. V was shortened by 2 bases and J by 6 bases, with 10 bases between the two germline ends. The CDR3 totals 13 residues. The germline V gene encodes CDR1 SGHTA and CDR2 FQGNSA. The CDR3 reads CASSLPVLQTQYF. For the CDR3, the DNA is TGTGCCAGCAGCTTACCAGTTTTGCAGACCCAGTACTTC.

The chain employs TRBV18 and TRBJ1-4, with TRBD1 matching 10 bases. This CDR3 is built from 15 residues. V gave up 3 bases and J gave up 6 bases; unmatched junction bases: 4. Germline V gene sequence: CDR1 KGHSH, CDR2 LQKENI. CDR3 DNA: TGTGCCAGCTCACCTATTGGACAGGGGGATGAAAAACTGTTTTTT. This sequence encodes CASSPIGQGDEKLFF.

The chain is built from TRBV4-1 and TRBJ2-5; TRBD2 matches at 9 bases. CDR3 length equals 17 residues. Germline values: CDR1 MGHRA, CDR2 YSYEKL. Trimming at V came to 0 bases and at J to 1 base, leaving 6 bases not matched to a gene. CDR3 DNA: TGCGCCAGCAGCCAAGATGGAGTAGCGGGGGTCCAAGAGACCCAGTACTTC. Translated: CASSQDGVAGVQETQYF.

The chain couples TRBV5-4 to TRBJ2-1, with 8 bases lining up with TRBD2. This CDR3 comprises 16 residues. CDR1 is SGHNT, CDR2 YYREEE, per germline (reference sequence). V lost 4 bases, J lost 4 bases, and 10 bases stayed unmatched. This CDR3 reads CASSPGGLVSYNEQFF. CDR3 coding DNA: TGTGCCAGCAGCCCGGGGGGACTAGTTTCTTACAATGAGCAGTTCTTC.

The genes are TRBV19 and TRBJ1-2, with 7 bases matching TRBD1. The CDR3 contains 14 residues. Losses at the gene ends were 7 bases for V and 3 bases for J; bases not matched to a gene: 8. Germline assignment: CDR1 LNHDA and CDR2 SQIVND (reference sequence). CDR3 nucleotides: TGTGCCAGTACCGATCTCCAGGGGGACTATGGCTACACCTTC. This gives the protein CASTDLQGDYGYTF.

CDR3 coding DNA: TGTGCCATCAGTCAGACAGGGCAAGAGACCCAGTACTTC. It translates to CAISQTGQETQYF. The V and J genes are TRBV10-3 and TRBJ2-5, with TRBD1 identical over 7 bases. The CDR3 runs 13 residues. The junction had 2 bases not matched to a gene; V was cut back by 5 bases and J by 2 bases. The V gene's germline CDR1 is ENHRY and CDR2 SYGVKD.

The CDR3 region has the DNA TGTGCCAGCTCACTCTCGACAGGGACTGGTAATTCACCCCTCCACTTT. Translation: CASSLSTGTGNSPLHF. This rearrangement joins TRBV18 to TRBJ1-6; 7 positions agree with TRBD1. With V trimmed by 4 bases and J by 6 bases, 9 bases remained unmatched. Germline V CDR1 and CDR2: KGHSH, LQKENI. The CDR3 runs to 16 residues. Variable domain in full (rest from reference TRBV18 and TRBJ1-6): NAGVMQNPRHLVRRRGQEARLRCSPMKGHSHVYWYRQLPEEGLKFMVYLQKENIIDESGMPKERFSAEFPKEGPSILRIQQVVRGDSAAYFCASSLSTGTGNSPLHFGNGTRLTVT.

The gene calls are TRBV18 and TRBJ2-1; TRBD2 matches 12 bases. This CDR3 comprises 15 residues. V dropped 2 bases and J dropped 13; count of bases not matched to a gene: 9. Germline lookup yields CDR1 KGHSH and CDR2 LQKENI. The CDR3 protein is CASSPASGGAQFQFF. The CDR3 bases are TGTGCCAGCTCACCAGCTAGCGGGGGGGCCCAGTTTCAGTTCTTC.

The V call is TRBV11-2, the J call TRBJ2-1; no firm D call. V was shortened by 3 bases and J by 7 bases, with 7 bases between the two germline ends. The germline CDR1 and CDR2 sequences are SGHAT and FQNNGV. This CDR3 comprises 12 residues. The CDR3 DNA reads TGTGCCAGCAGCTTCGTAACAAATGAGCAGTTCTTC. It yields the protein CASSFVTNEQFF.

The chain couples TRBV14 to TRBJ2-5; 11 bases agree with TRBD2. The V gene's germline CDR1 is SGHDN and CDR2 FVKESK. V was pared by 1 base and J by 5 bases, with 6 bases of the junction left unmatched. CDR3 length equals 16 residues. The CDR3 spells CASSQVGIAGGETQYF. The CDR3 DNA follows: TGTGCCAGCAGCCAAGTAGGAATAGCGGGGGGGGAGACCCAGTACTTC.

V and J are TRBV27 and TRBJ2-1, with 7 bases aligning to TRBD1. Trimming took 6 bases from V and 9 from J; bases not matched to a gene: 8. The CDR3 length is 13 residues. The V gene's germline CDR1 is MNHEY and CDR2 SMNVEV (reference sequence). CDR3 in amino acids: CASRRDRVGEQFF. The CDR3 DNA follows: TGTGCCAGCAGACGTGACAGGGTCGGTGAGCAGTTCTTC.

CDR3 loop: CASRLQGTNYGYTF. CDR3 in DNA: TGTGCCAGCAGACTACAGGGGACTAACTATGGCTACACCTTC. The V and J genes are TRBV13 and TRBJ1-2; 7 bases match TRBD1. V gave up 6 bases and J gave up 0 bases; unmatched junction bases: 4. The germline CDR1 and CDR2 sequences are PRHDT and FYEKMQ (reference sequence). The CDR3 runs 14 residues.

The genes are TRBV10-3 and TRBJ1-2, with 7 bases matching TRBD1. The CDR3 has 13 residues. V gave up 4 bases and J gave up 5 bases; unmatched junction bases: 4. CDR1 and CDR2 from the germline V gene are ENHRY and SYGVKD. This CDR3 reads CAISAWGQYGYTF. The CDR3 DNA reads TGTGCCATCAGTGCTTGGGGACAGTATGGCTACACCTTC.

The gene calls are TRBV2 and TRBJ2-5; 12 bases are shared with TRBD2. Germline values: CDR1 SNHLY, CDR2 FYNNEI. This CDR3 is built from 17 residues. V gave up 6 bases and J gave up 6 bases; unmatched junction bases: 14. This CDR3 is CASRPLAGGATLQTQYF. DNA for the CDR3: TGTGCCAGCAGGCCACTAGCGGGGGGCGCGACCCTACAGACCCAGTACTTC. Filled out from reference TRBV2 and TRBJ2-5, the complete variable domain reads EPEVTQTPSHQVTQMGQEVILRCVPISNHLYFYWYRQILGQKVEFLVSFYNNEISEKSEIFDDQFSVERPDGSNFTLKIRSTKLEDSAMYFCASRPLAGGATLQTQYFGPGTRLLVL.

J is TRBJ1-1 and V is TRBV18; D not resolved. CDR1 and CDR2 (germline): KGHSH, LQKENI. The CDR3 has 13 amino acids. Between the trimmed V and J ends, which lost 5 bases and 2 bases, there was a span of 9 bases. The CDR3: CASSGLVNTEAFF. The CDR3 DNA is TGTGCCAGCTCAGGCCTGGTTAACACTGAAGCTTTCTTT.

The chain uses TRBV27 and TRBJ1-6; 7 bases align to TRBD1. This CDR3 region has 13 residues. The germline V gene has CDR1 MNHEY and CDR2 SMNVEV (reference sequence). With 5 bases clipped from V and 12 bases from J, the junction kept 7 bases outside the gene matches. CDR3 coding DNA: TGTGCCAGCAGTCCCCGACAGGGTCGACCCCTCCACTTT. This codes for CASSPRQGRPLHF.

DNA of the CDR3: TGTGCCAGCAGCTTAGGCCTTGGGGCGGGGGGATCCGCAGATACGCAGTATTTT. Translated, it gives CASSLGLGAGGSADTQYF. This chain uses TRBV13 with TRBJ2-3; 8 nucleotides agree with TRBD2. The J segment lost 4 bases and the V segment lost 0 bases, leaving 12 bases of the junction unmatched. The CDR3 has 18 residues. Germline V CDR1 and CDR2: PRHDT, FYEKMQ (reference sequence).